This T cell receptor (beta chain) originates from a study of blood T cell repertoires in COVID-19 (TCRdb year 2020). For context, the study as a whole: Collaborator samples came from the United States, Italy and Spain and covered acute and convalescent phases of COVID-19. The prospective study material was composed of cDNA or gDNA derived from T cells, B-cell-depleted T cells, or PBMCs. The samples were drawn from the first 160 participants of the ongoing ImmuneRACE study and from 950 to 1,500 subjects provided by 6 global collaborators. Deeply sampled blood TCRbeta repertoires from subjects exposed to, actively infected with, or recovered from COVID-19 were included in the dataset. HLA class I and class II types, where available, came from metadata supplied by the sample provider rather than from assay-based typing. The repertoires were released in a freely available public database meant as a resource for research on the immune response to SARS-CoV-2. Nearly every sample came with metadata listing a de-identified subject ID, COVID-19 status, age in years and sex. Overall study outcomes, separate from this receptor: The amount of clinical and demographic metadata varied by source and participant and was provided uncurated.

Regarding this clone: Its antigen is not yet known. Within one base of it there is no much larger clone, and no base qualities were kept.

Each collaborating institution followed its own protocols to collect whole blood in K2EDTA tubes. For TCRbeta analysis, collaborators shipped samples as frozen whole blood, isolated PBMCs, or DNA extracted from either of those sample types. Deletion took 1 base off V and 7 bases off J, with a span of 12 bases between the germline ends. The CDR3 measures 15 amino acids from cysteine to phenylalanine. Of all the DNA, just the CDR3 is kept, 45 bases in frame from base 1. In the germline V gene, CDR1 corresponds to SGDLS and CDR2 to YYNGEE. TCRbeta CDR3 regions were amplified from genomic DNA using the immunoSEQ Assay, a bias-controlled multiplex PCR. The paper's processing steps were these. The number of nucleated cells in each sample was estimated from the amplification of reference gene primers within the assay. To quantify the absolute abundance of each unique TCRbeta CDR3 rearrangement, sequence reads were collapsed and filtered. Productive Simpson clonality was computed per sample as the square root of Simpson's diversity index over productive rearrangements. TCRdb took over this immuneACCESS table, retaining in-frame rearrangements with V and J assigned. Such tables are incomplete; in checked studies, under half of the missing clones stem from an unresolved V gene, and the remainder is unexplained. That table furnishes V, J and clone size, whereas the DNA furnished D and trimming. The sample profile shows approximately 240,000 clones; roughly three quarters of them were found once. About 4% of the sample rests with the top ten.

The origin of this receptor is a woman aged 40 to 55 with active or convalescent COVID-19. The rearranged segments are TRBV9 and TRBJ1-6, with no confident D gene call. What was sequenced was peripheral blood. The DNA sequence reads TGTGCCAGCAGCGTATCGGGGAGTAAGAATTCACCCCTCCACTTT. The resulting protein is CASSVSGSKNSPLHF.